Given below is one T cell receptor (beta chain) in context. This table comes from immunoSEQ multiplex PCR, and its TCRdb copy is limited to in-frame clones, with some not included. The sample holds roughly 160,000 clones, approximately 86% seen once. The CDR3 consists of 17 residues. The germline V gene has CDR1 SGHTS and CDR2 YDEGEE. V was pared by 2 bases and J by 4 bases, with 5 bases of the junction left unmatched. This sample was taken from a study of control samples from healthy donors and cancer patients. This rearrangement joins TRBV5-8 to TRBJ2-5, with 16 bases matching TRBD2. This clonotype was obtained from a woman in her twenties or thirties in good health. The sequencing input was blood. CDR3 nucleotide sequence: TGTGCCAGCAGCTTTCCGGGACTAGCGGGAGGGGGAGAGACCCAGTACTTC. It translates to CASSFPGLAGGGETQYF.